Sequencing of this T cell receptor beta chain was carried out in a study of patients and donors after allogeneic stem cell transplantation (TCRdb year 2020). This clonotype was recorded a few times. The clone's antigen remains unknown. There are no base qualities to consult, and no much larger clone falls within one base. Sequences KGHDR (CDR1) and SFDVKD (CDR2) are obtained from the germline V gene. CDR3 length: 17 amino acids, cysteine to phenylalanine. The only DNA kept is the CDR3, 51 bases in frame from the first base. Germline trimming amounts to 4 bases on V and 1 base on J, with 10 as the count of junction bases outside the gene matches. The library relied on RT-PCR. Sequencing took place on a NextSeq 550. The raw public reads went through TCRdb reprocessing: fastp at Q25, MiXCR clone calling, in-frame beta chains kept. Here each entry gathers all rows of one CDR3 protein and keeps the most common genes and DNA. In this sample the table shows some 160,000 distinct CDR3 sequences, roughly 22% of which occur a single time. More than 25% of the sample is held by the ten biggest clonotypes.

This sequence uses TRBV24-1 and TRBJ2-5; 8 bases in between match TRBD1. The receptor comes from a human donor who was either an allogeneic HSCT recipient or a stem cell or donor lymphocyte infusion donor (not recorded which). It is not recorded whose cells these are; they may come from a transplant donor. Sequences were obtained from blood, either unsorted or a sorted T cell fraction (not recorded which). The sequence in DNA is TGTGCCACCAGTGACCCATCCCGGGACAGGCCCCAAGAGACCCAGTACTTC. Its product reads: CATSDPSRDRPQETQYF.